The clone carrying this T cell receptor (beta chain) was seen a few times. The CDR3 has 14 residues. Germline values: CDR1 LNHDA, CDR2 SQIVND (reference sequence). Trimming took 7 bases from V and 3 from J; bases not matched to a gene: 5. This specimen belongs to a study of blood T cell repertoires in COVID-19. Original analysis: For nucleated cells, counts were estimated from reference gene primer amplification. Sequencing used immunoSEQ multiplex PCR; TCRdb keeps in-frame clones, though not all of them. Clonal size and the V and J genes are those of that table, whereas D and trimming came from the DNA. The sample comprises about 410,000 clones, 75% to 90% of which are singletons, and approximately 1.5% rests with the top ten.

Sequences were obtained from peripheral blood. The clonotype originates from a woman in her 30s with active or convalescent COVID-19. V gene TRBV19 combines with J gene TRBJ1-2; 10 nucleotides line up with TRBD1. CDR3 in amino acids: CASKGTGADYGYTF. CDR3 nucleotides: TGTGCCAGTAAAGGGACAGGGGCGGACTATGGCTACACCTTC. The whole variable domain, remainder taken from reference TRBV19 and TRBJ1-2, is DGGITQSPKYLFRKEGQNVTLSCEQNLNHDAMYWYRQDPGQGLRLIYYSQIVNDFQKGDIAEGYSVSREKKESFPLTVTSAQKNPTAFYLCASKGTGADYGYTFGSGTRLTVV.